A single sample is the source of the 28 T cell receptor beta chains below, sequenced in a study of OX40 agonist ivuxolimab in advanced cancers. Generated by immunoSEQ multiplex PCR, the TCRdb table keeps only in-frame clones and is missing some. The repertoire holds fewer than 35,000 clones, with over 85% as singletons. The input for sequencing was CD4+ or CD8+ T cells sorted from blood, taken in a trial of the OX40 agonist ivuxolimab. The receptors come from an adult with an advanced solid tumor such as melanoma, head and neck, liver or kidney cancer.

V usage is TRBV27 and J usage is TRBJ1-1; D unresolved. Trimming removed 2 bases from V and 3 bases from J, with 19 bases in between. Germline loops: CDR1 MNHEY, CDR2 SMNVEV (reference sequence). The CDR3 extends over 17 amino acids. The CDR3 spells CASSLISLGLRDTEAFF. CDR3 DNA sequence: TGTGCCAGCAGTTTAATTAGTCTGGGATTGAGAGACACTGAAGCTTTCTTT.

This clone was observed once. J is TRBJ2-1 and V is TRBV28, with 8 bases identical to TRBD2. Per germline, CDR1 MDHEN and CDR2 SYDVKM. There are 17 residues in the CDR3. V lost 4 bases and J lost 0; bases outside the gene matches: 8. The CDR3 spells CASSYTLAGSSYNEQFF. The CDR3 DNA sequence: TGTGCCAGCAGTTATACTCTAGCGGGCAGCTCCTACAATGAGCAGTTCTTC.

The gene calls are TRBV11-1 and TRBJ2-6; no reliable D call. CDR1 and CDR2 (germline): SGHAT, FQDESV (reference sequence). This CDR3 region has 17 residues. V gave up 0 bases and J gave up 2 bases, with 11 bases separating them. For the CDR3, the DNA is TGTGCCAGCAGCTTAGCGCTTTCCCAGGCTGGGGCCAACGTCCTGACTTTC. Translation gives CASSLALSQAGANVLTF. The whole variable domain, filled in from reference TRBV11-1 and TRBJ2-6, reads EAEVAQSPRYKITEKSQAVAFWCDPISGHATLYWYRQILGQGPELLVQFQDESVVDDSQLPKDRFSAERLKGVDSTLKIQPAELGDSAMYLCASSLALSQAGANVLTFGAGSRLTVL.

In DNA form, the CDR3 reads TGTGCCAGCACAGGGACAGTGAATAGCAATCAGCCCCAGCATTTT. Residues: CASTGTVNSNQPQHF. This chain uses TRBV6-1 with TRBJ1-5; 7 nucleotides match TRBD1. Germline V lookup: CDR1 MNHNS, CDR2 SASEGT. V shed 7 bases, J shed 0 bases, and the junction held 6 bases outside the gene matches. The CDR3 consists of 15 residues.

V and J are TRBV7-2 and TRBJ2-3, with a possible D match to TRBD2 (6 bases). The CDR3 is 15 residues long. Germline V gene sequence: CDR1 SGHTA, CDR2 FQGNSA. Trimming shortened V by 4 bases and J by 7 bases, and 18 bases separated the two germline ends. In DNA form, the CDR3 reads TGTGCCAGCAGCTCCGGCCCGACTGGAGGGTATACGCAGTATTTT. Its translation: CASSSGPTGGYTQYF.

The rearrangement joins TRBV5-4 to TRBJ2-1; D uncertain. The CDR3 has 15 residues. The germline V and J ends were trimmed by 10 bases and 4 bases, with 21 bases remaining between them. The germline V gene encodes CDR1 SGHNT and CDR2 YYREEE (reference sequence). The CDR3 coding sequence is TGTGCCTCTCCTCGGGCTACGCGATTTTACAATGAGCAGTTCTTC. This sequence encodes CASPRATRFYNEQFF.

The V call is TRBV19, the J call TRBJ2-7; D might be TRBD2 (5 bases). This CDR3 spans 14 amino acids. CDR1 is LNHDA and CDR2 is SQIVND in the germline V gene (reference sequence). Between the trimmed V and J ends, which lost 7 bases and 6 bases, there was a span of 19 bases. The CDR3 DNA is TGTGCCAGTACCTCCCCGAGGACTCCCCGCGAGCAGTACTTC. Amino acids: CASTSPRTPREQYF.

The rearrangement joins TRBV5-1 to TRBJ2-1; 9 bases align to TRBD2. V gave up 0 bases and J gave up 6 bases; unmatched junction bases: 7. Germline V CDR1 and CDR2: SGHRS, YFSETQ. CDR3 length equals 16 residues. CDR3 amino acids: CASSLVFRREGNEQFF. For the CDR3, the DNA is TGCGCCAGCAGCTTGGTTTTTCGGCGGGAGGGCAATGAGCAGTTCTTC.

This chain's CDR3 is CASSPVGDTQYF. CDR3 in DNA: TGTGCCAGCTCACCAGTCGGAGATACGCAGTATTTT. The chain joins TRBV18 to TRBJ2-3, with D unclear. CDR1 and CDR2 from the germline V gene are KGHSH and LQKENI. Between the trimmed V and J ends, which lost 2 bases and 5 bases, there was a span of 5 bases. This CDR3 is 12 amino acids long.

The chain carries TRBV6-5 and TRBJ2-7; TRBD2 is a possible D gene (5 bases). Germline loops: CDR1 MNHEY, CDR2 SVGAGI. V lost 0 bases to trimming and J lost 2 bases, with 14 bases between them. The CDR3 covers 16 residues. CDR3 sequence reads: CASSYSRAGVTYEQYF. CDR3 DNA sequence: TGTGCCAGCAGTTACTCGCGGGCGGGTGTAACCTACGAGCAGTACTTC.

This clone occurred once. The chain's CDR3 is CASSPYFQGRGTDTQYF. The DNA for the CDR3 is TGTGCCAGCTCACCCTACTTTCAGGGTCGGGGCACAGATACGCAGTATTTT. This rearrangement joins TRBV18 to TRBJ2-3, with a tentative D call TRBD1 (5 bases). Germline lookup yields CDR1 KGHSH and CDR2 LQKENI. V lost 3 bases and J lost 1, with 17 bases in between. The CDR3 sequence is 17 residues long. Drawing the rest from reference TRBV18 and TRBJ2-3, the complete variable domain is NAGVMQNPRHLVRRRGQEARLRCSPMKGHSHVYWYRQLPEEGLKFMVYLQKENIIDESGMPKERFSAEFPKEGPSILRIQQVVRGDSAAYFCASSPYFQGRGTDTQYFGPGTRLTVL.

J is TRBJ1-1 and V is TRBV5-1; 7 nucleotides line up with TRBD1. V trimming: 4 bases; J trimming: 1 base; junction bases outside the gene matches: 4. The CDR3 contains 14 residues. Germline assignment: CDR1 SGHRS and CDR2 YFSETQ. DNA of the CDR3: TGCGCCAGCAGCCCCGGGGACAGGAACACTGAAGCTTTCTTT. Translated: CASSPGDRNTEAFF.

The chain links TRBV6-1 to TRBJ2-7, with 10 bases matching TRBD2. CDR1 and CDR2 from the germline V gene are MNHNS and SASEGT. The CDR3 is made up of 17 amino acids. V was pared by 2 bases and J by 7 bases, with 14 bases of the junction left unmatched. CDR3 DNA sequence: TGTGCCAGCAGTGAAAGGGCTAGCGGGAGCCAAAGAGGAGAGCAGTACTTC. Translated, it gives CASSERASGSQRGEQYF.

V gene TRBV27 combines with J gene TRBJ1-6; D unclear. This CDR3 comprises 13 residues. From germline, CDR1 is MNHEY and CDR2 SMNVEV (reference sequence). With 3 bases removed from V and 13 bases from J, the gap between germline ends came to 13 bases. The DNA for the CDR3 is TGTGCCAGCAGTTTCACCGGACGGACTCCCCTCCACTTT. Protein: CASSFTGRTPLHF.

The chain is built from TRBV7-6 and TRBJ2-2, with 7 bases that match TRBD1. CDR3 length: 14 residues. Germline CDR1 is SGHVS and CDR2 is FNYEAQ. V dropped 4 bases and J dropped 2; count of bases not matched to a gene: 1. The CDR3: CASSYRGNTGELFF. The DNA of the CDR3 is TGTGCCAGCAGCTACAGGGGAAACACCGGGGAGCTGTTTTTT.

CDR3 loop: CAIRPPRDPGELFF. In DNA form, the CDR3 reads TGTGCCATCAGACCCCCCCGGGACCCCGGGGAGCTGTTTTTT. The chain is built from TRBV10-3 and TRBJ2-2; D tentatively reads TRBD1 or TRBD2 (5 bases each). The CDR3 sequence is 14 residues long. V lost 6 bases, J lost 6 bases, and 14 bases lay in between. CDR1 is ENHRY, CDR2 SYGVKD, per germline.

V and J are TRBV11-3 and TRBJ2-5, with 10 bases identical to TRBD1. CDR1 SGHNT and CDR2 YENEEA come from the germline V gene. Trimming removed 5 bases from V and 5 bases from J; junction bases left unmatched: 8. There are 15 residues in the CDR3. The CDR3 nucleotides are TGTGCCAGCAGCACAGGACAGGGGGAGGGGGAGACCCAGTACTTC. Its translation: CASSTGQGEGETQYF.

This clone has just a few counts. This chain links TRBV9 with TRBJ2-7, with D possibly TRBD1 on 6 matching bases. Trimming stripped 2 bases from V and 6 bases from J, with 12 bases between. CDR3 length: 13 amino acids. Looked up from germline, CDR1 is SGDLS and CDR2 is YYNGEE. For the CDR3, the DNA is TGTGCCAGCAGCGTGCAAACAGGGTCCGAGCAGTACTTC. Translated, it gives CASSVQTGSEQYF.

This sequence joins TRBV18 and TRBJ1-1; 10 bases are a match to TRBD1. Germline trimming cut 3 bases from V and 4 bases from J; bases unmatched to any gene: 8. CDR3 length: 16 amino acids. Germline V gives CDR1 KGHSH, CDR2 LQKENI. The CDR3 DNA follows: TGTGCCAGCTCACCCCAGGGACAGGGGATTGGCACTGAAGCTTTCTTT. It yields the protein CASSPQGQGIGTEAFF.

This clone was found a few times. The chain combines TRBV19 with TRBJ1-3; D gene ambiguous. V lost 7 bases to trimming and J lost 3 bases, with 13 bases between them. CDR3 size: 14 residues. Germline assignment: CDR1 LNHDA and CDR2 SQIVND (reference sequence). CDR3 sequence (DNA): TGTGCCAGTATCCCGACCGTAGGTGGAAACACCATATATTTT. Amino acid sequence: CASIPTVGGNTIYF.

The chain links TRBV29-1 to TRBJ2-1; possibly TRBD1 for D (6 bases). Trimming removed 3 bases at V and 4 bases at J, with 13 bases between. The CDR3 length is 14 residues. CDR1 and CDR2 (germline): SQVTM, ANQGSEA. The CDR3 nucleotides are TGCAGCGTTGATTATCCAGGGGTTTACAATGAGCAGTTCTTC. Its translation: CSVDYPGVYNEQFF.

CDR3 sequence: CASSRARAQGGEQFF. The CDR3 bases are TGTGCCAGCAGCCGTGCCCGGGCCCAAGGGGGTGAGCAGTTCTTC. This chain connects TRBV5-4 to TRBJ2-1, with a weak D call TRBD1 (6 bases). Per the germline V gene, CDR1 is SGHNT and CDR2 is YYREEE (reference sequence). The CDR3 is 15 amino acids. Trimming shortened V by 4 bases and J by 9 bases, and 20 bases separated the two germline ends.

This sequence joins TRBV18 and TRBJ1-2; no clear D. V lost 2 bases, J lost 5 bases, and 9 bases lay in between. Per germline, CDR1 KGHSH and CDR2 LQKENI. CDR3 size: 13 residues. The CDR3 sequence is CASSPEDLYGYTF. The DNA for the CDR3 is TGTGCCAGCTCACCAGAAGATTTGTATGGCTACACCTTC.

The J gene is TRBJ2-7, the V gene TRBV28; 14 bases agree with TRBD2. The V gene end was trimmed by 3 bases and the J gene end by 0 bases; junction bases not matched to a gene: 1. The CDR3 totals 16 residues. CDR1 and CDR2 (germline): MDHEN, SYDVKM. The CDR3 here is CASSLGTSGSSYEQYF. Written as DNA, the CDR3 is TGTGCCAGCAGTTTGGGGACTAGCGGGAGCTCCTACGAGCAGTACTTC.

V usage is TRBV27 and J usage is TRBJ2-3, with D unclear. Germline loops: CDR1 MNHEY, CDR2 SMNVEV (reference sequence). The CDR3 consists of 13 residues. Trimming removed 5 bases at V and 1 base at J, with 7 bases between. CDR3 sequence reads: CASSLQRTDTQYF. As DNA, the CDR3 is TGTGCCAGCAGTCTACAACGCACAGATACGCAGTATTTT.

The chain joins TRBV7-2 to TRBJ1-3; perhaps TRBD1 as D (5 bases). V gave up 3 bases and J gave up 0 bases, with 12 bases separating them. The CDR3 runs to 16 residues. The germline V gene encodes CDR1 SGHTA and CDR2 FQGNSA. In nucleotides, the CDR3 is TGTGCCAGCAGCTTTGTGACAGACCTCTCTGGAAACACCATATATTTT. Residues: CASSFVTDLSGNTIYF.

The rearrangement joins TRBV19 to TRBJ1-5, with 10 positions matching TRBD1. The CDR3 is 18 residues long. V was clipped by 6 bases and J by 1 base; unmatched bases: 12. Germline V gene lookup returns CDR1 LNHDA and CDR2 SQIVND (reference sequence). The CDR3 DNA reads as TGTGCCAGTAGAGGGGACAGGGGATTACTAGGGAGCAATCAGCCCCAGCATTTT. Protein sequence: CASRGDRGLLGSNQPQHF.

The rearrangement uses TRBV19 and TRBJ1-5, with D maybe TRBD1 (6 bases). Trimming shortened V by 5 bases and J by 0 bases, and 14 bases separated the two germline ends. The CDR3 spans 16 residues. The germline V gene encodes CDR1 LNHDA and CDR2 SQIVND (reference sequence). CDR3 in DNA: TGTGCCAGTAGTTCAGGACAGACAGATAGCAATCAGCCCCAGCATTTT. Protein product: CASSSGQTDSNQPQHF. The whole variable domain, remainder taken from reference TRBV19 and TRBJ1-5, is DGGITQSPKYLFRKEGQNVTLSCEQNLNHDAMYWYRQDPGQGLRLIYYSQIVNDFQKGDIAEGYSVSREKKESFPLTVTSAQKNPTAFYLCASSSGQTDSNQPQHFGDGTRLSIL.